The 21 T cell receptor beta chains given below trace back to one sample, sequenced in a study of T cells in Graves' hyperthyroidism and ophthalmopathy. From RNA transcripts, TCR beta CDR3 regions were amplified. Carried out on the TCR CDR3, a first-round RT-PCR used the HTBI primer set. TCRdb fed the multiplex PCR reads into MiXCR, producing one record per CDR3 protein. Of under 400,000 distinct CDR3 sequences in the sample, 11% to 15% were seen once. The sample comprised blood. Every receptor here comes from a woman aged 55-70 years with Graves' hyperthyroidism.

This clonotype has at least ten counts. V is TRBV11-2 and J is TRBJ2-7, with TRBD2 matching 7 bases. V lost 3 bases, J lost 0 bases, and 5 bases stayed unmatched. From germline, CDR1 is SGHAT and CDR2 FQNNGV. The CDR3 is 15 residues long. The CDR3 is CASSLEGGSSYEQYF. The CDR3 nucleotides read TGTGCCAGCAGCTTGGAGGGAGGGAGCTCCTACGAGCAGTACTTC.

Details on this clonotype: This sequence may be a read error, since a much larger clone differs from it by one base. The CDR3 DNA reads as TGTGCCAGCAGTGAATCCACAGGGTCGAGCTCCTACGAGCAGTACTTC. Protein sequence: CASSESTGSSSYEQYF. The gene calls are TRBV27 and TRBJ2-7; D is possibly TRBD1 (6 bases). CDR1 and CDR2 (germline): MNHEY, SMNVEV (reference sequence). This CDR3 comprises 16 residues. V gave up 5 bases and J gave up 0 bases, with 17 bases separating them.

This clonotype occurred a few times. The V and J genes are TRBV5-1 and TRBJ2-7, with D possibly matching TRBD2 (6 bases). The CDR3 runs 17 residues. CDR1 SGHRS and CDR2 YFSETQ come from the germline V gene. Trimming took 0 bases from V and 0 from J, leaving 16 bases between them. This CDR3 reads CASSLALSGSSSYEQYF. Here the CDR3 DNA reads TGCGCCAGCAGCTTGGCCCTCAGCGGGTCGAGCTCCTACGAGCAGTACTTC. Full variable domain (missing parts from reference TRBV5-1 and TRBJ2-7): KAGVTQTPRYLIKTRGQQVTLSCSPISGHRSVSWYQQTPGQGLQFLFEYFSETQRNKGNFPGRFSGRQFSNSRSEMNVSTLELGDSALYLCASSLALSGSSSYEQYFGPGTRLTVT.

This clonotype was observed many times. This chain links TRBV6-1 with TRBJ1-1; D ambiguous. Germline-derived CDR1 and CDR2 are MNHNS and SASEGT. CDR3 size: 11 residues. The germline V and J ends were trimmed by 7 bases and 11 bases, with 14 bases remaining between them. The DNA for the CDR3 is TGTGCCAGCAACAACGGAGTTGTTGCTTTCTTT. It specifies CASNNGVVAFF.

This clonotype was counted many times. The chain uses TRBV11-2 and TRBJ2-3; D remains ambiguous. Germline lookup yields CDR1 SGHAT and CDR2 FQNNGV. This CDR3 is built from 16 residues. V was pared by 1 base and J by 2 bases, with 13 bases between. The CDR3 DNA reads TGTGCCAGCAGCTTAGCCGGCAGGCGCAACACAGATACGCAGTATTTT. Its protein is CASSLAGRRNTDTQYF. Drawing the rest from reference TRBV11-2 and TRBJ2-3, the complete variable domain is EAGVAQSPRYKIIEKRQSVAFWCNPISGHATLYWYQQILGQGPKLLIQFQNNGVVDDSQLPKDRFSAERLKGVDSTLKIQPAKLEDSAVYLCASSLAGRRNTDTQYFGPGTRLTVL.

This clonotype was seen at least ten times. The rearrangement links TRBV28 to TRBJ2-7; D tentatively reads TRBD1 or TRBD2 (5 bases each). CDR3 length equals 13 residues. V was cut by 7 bases and J by 4 bases, with 14 bases left in between. Germline V gene sequence: CDR1 MDHEN, CDR2 SYDVKM. In DNA, the CDR3 is TGTGCCAGCACAAGCCGGGGCTTATACGAGCAGTACTTC. Its translation is CASTSRGLYEQYF.

In its sample, this clonotype was seen a few times. The chain recombines TRBV2 with TRBJ1-3; TRBD1 might be the D (5 bases). The germline V gene encodes CDR1 SNHLY and CDR2 FYNNEI. This CDR3 comprises 11 residues. Trimming left V 1 base short and J 10 bases short, with 5 bases between. The CDR3 here is CASSEDRTIYF. DNA for the CDR3: TGTGCCAGCAGTGAAGACAGGACCATATATTTT.

This clonotype has more than one count but fewer than ten. The chain links TRBV6-2 or TRBV6-3 to TRBJ1-5; D may be TRBD1 (5 bases). CDR3 length equals 13 residues. V was trimmed by 7 bases and J by 11 bases, leaving 18 bases between them. Germline lookup yields CDR1 MNHEY and CDR2 SVGEGT. The CDR3 reads CASTREGPGAQHF. CDR3 sequence (DNA): TGTGCCAGCACCCGCGAGGGACCGGGGGCCCAGCATTTT.

Many counts were recorded for this clonotype. Sequence at one end of the junction differs from germline and may be a read error. V usage is TRBV5-1 and J usage is TRBJ2-1, with TRBD2 matching 7 bases. The germline V gene has CDR1 SGHRS and CDR2 YFSETQ. The CDR3 sequence is 15 residues long. The CDR3 is CASSLTGGSYNEQFF. The CDR3 DNA reads TGTGCCAGCAGCTTAACGGGAGGTTCCTACAATGAGCAGTTCTTC. Using reference TRBV5-1 and TRBJ2-1 for the parts outside the CDR3, the full variable domain is KAGVTQTPRYLIKTRGQQVTLSCSPISGHRSVSWYQQTPGQGLQFLFEYFSETQRNKGNFPGRFSGRQFSNSRSEMNVSTLELGDSALYLCASSLTGGSYNEQFFGPGTRLTVL.

This clonotype was seen a handful of times. The chain couples TRBV5-6 to TRBJ2-1; D is possibly TRBD1 or TRBD2 (5 bases each). V was clipped by 2 bases and J by 4 bases, with 13 bases between them. Per germline, CDR1 SGHDT and CDR2 YYEEEE. This CDR3 comprises 15 residues. CDR3 loop: CASSFNRGAYNEQFF. CDR3 in DNA: TGTGCCAGCAGCTTCAACAGAGGGGCTTACAATGAGCAGTTCTTC. The full variable domain, completed using reference TRBV5-6 and TRBJ2-1, is DAGVTQSPTHLIKTRGQQVTLRCSPKSGHDTVSWYQQALGQGPQFIFQYYEEEERQRGNFPDRFSGHQFPNYSSELNVNALLLGDSALYLCASSFNRGAYNEQFFGPGTRLTVL.

This clonotype turned up a few times. Germline is not matched at one junction end, which may reflect a read error. The V gene is TRBV5-1, the J gene TRBJ1-1, with 8 bases identical to TRBD1. This CDR3 region has 16 residues. CDR1 and CDR2 (germline): SGHRS, YFSETQ. The CDR3 sequence is CASSPTTGGLNTEASF. CDR3 nucleotides: TGCGCCAGCAGCCCCACAACAGGGGGTTTGAACACTGAAGCTTCCTTT.

This clonotype turned up a few times. The rearrangement uses TRBV4-2 and TRBJ2-1, with D perhaps TRBD2 (5 bases). The V end lost 1 base, the J end lost 9 bases, and 13 bases lay between the germline ends. Germline V gives CDR1 LGHNA, CDR2 YNFKEQ. The CDR3 consists of 14 residues. The CDR3 sequence: CASSQGGRAGEQFF. CDR3 in DNA: TGTGCCAGCAGCCAAGGCGGACGGGCGGGTGAGCAGTTCTTC.

The CDR3 spells CASSVQHSQETQYF. The CDR3 DNA sequence: TGTGCCAGCAGTGTTCAGCACAGCCAAGAGACCCAGTACTTC. This sequence joins TRBV2 and TRBJ2-5; D remains ambiguous. Trimming pared 4 bases from V and 1 base from J, leaving 10 bases between. Germline V lookup: CDR1 SNHLY, CDR2 FYNNEI. This CDR3 is built from 14 residues.

This clonotype has a handful of counts. The chain links TRBV4-1 to TRBJ2-2; D might be TRBD1 (8 bases). V was cut by 3 bases and J by 6 bases, with 29 bases left in between. There are 20 residues in the CDR3. CDR1 and CDR2 from the germline V gene are MGHRA and YSYEKL. The DNA for the CDR3 is TGCGCCAGCAGCCATGGGAGGGACAGGATAACTAAGGGAACCCCCGGGGAGCTGTTTTTT. Protein product: CASSHGRDRITKGTPGELFF.

A word on this clonotype: Germline and junction disagree at one end, which may indicate a read error. This chain links TRBV28 with TRBJ2-2, with a weak D call TRBD1 (6 bases). In germline, CDR1 is MDHEN, CDR2 SYDVKM. The CDR3 has 14 residues. The CDR3 DNA follows: TGTGCCGGCAGTTTATATGGGGGCCTCGGGGAGCTGTTTTTT. Encoded protein: CAGSLYGGLGELFF. Full variable domain (outside the CDR3, taken from reference TRBV28 and TRBJ2-2): DVKVTQSSRYLVKRTGEKVFLECVQDMDHENMFWYRQDPGLGLRLIYFSYDVKMKEKGDIPEGYSVSREKKERFSLILESASTNQTSMYLCAGSLYGGLGELFFGEGSRLTVL.

This clonotype appeared a few times. The rearrangement links TRBV28 to TRBJ2-6, with D unresolved. The CDR3 extends over 15 amino acids. Germline-derived CDR1 and CDR2 are MDHEN and SYDVKM. V lost 3 bases and J lost 0, with 6 bases in between. CDR3 residues: CASSLESSGANVLTF. The CDR3 DNA reads as TGTGCCAGCAGTTTGGAGAGCTCTGGGGCCAACGTCCTGACTTTC.

This clonotype was counted at least ten times. V is TRBV27 and J is TRBJ1-1; D gene uncertain. The germline V gene encodes CDR1 MNHEY and CDR2 SMNVEV (reference sequence). The CDR3 is 16 amino acids. V was trimmed by 0 bases and J by 6 bases, leaving 17 bases between them. CDR3 nucleotide sequence: TGTGCCAGCAGTTTATCGCCAGGCTTCGTGGCCGCTGAAGCTTTCTTT. This encodes CASSLSPGFVAAEAFF.

This clonotype was recorded many times. The chain links TRBV5-6 to TRBJ2-7; a possible D gene is TRBD1 (6 bases). CDR3 length: 13 amino acids. Germline-derived CDR1 and CDR2 are SGHDT and YYEEEE. Trimming pared 3 bases from V and 3 bases from J, leaving 10 bases between. CDR3 amino acids: CASSSTQGYEQYF. CDR3 nucleotides: TGTGCCAGCAGCTCGACACAGGGCTACGAGCAGTACTTC.

This clonotype was seen repeatedly, ten times or more. This chain connects TRBV7-9 to TRBJ1-1, with D uncertain. V gave up 5 bases and J gave up 2 bases, with 15 bases separating them. The CDR3 is made up of 15 amino acids. The germline V gene has CDR1 SEHNR and CDR2 FQNEAQ (reference sequence). CDR3 sequence reads: CASSPPRGRNTEAFF. The CDR3 region has the DNA TGTGCCAGCAGCCCACCTCGGGGTAGAAACACTGAAGCTTTCTTT.

In this sample, this clonotype turned up many times. The rearrangement joins TRBV7-6 to TRBJ2-3, with TRBD1 matching over 8 bases. This CDR3 has 16 residues. The germline V gene encodes CDR1 SGHVS and CDR2 FNYEAQ. J lost 4 bases, V lost 7 bases, and 13 bases had no gene match. CDR3 amino acids: CASTPYRGISADTQYF. CDR3 DNA: TGTGCCAGCACACCCTACAGGGGGATCTCCGCAGATACGCAGTATTTT.

The chain carries TRBV4-1 and TRBJ2-1; 12 bases are a match to TRBD2. V dropped 0 bases and J dropped 6; count of bases not matched to a gene: 3. CDR1 is MGHRA and CDR2 is YSYEKL in the germline V gene. The CDR3 is 16 residues long. CDR3 sequence (DNA): TGCGCCAGCAGCCAAGACCCGACTAGCGGGAGCAATGAGCAGTTCTTC. It codes for CASSQDPTSGSNEQFF.